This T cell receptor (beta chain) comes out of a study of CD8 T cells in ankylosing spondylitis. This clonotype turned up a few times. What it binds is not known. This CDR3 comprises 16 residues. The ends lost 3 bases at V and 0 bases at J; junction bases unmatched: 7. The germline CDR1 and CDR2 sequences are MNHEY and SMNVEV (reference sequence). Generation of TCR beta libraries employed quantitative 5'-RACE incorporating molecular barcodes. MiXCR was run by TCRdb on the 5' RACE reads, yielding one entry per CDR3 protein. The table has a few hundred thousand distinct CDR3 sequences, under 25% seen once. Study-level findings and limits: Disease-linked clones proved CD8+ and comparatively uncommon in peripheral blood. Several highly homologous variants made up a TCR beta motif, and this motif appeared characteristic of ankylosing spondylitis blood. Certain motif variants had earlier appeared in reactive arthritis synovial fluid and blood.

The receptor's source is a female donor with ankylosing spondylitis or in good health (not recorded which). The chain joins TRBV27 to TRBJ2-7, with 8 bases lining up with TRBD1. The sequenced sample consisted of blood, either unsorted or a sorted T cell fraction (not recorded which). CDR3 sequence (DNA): TGTGCCAGCAGTTTGTGGAGACAGGGGAGCTCCTACGAGCAGTACTTC. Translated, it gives CASSLWRQGSSYEQYF.